This is a list of T cell receptor beta chains from one sample in a study of T cell changes during pregnancy in multiple sclerosis. This table comes from immunoSEQ multiplex PCR, and its TCRdb copy is limited to in-frame clones, with some not included. The sample lists about 69,000 clones, over 75% seen once, with 0.29% in the top ten. Sequences were derived from CD4+ T cells from peripheral blood mononuclear cells, sampled in the third trimester of pregnancy. The receptor set was obtained from a female donor in good health, enrolled as a control in a pregnancy study. Both conserved end residues are part of each CDR3. The D gene is left open where the match is weak. The listing skips clone size in some rows; elsewhere it reads once, few, many or a size class.

clone size	V gene	J gene	D gene	CDR3 DNA	CDR3 protein
NA	TRBV15	TRBJ2-1	NA	TGTGCCACCAGCCAAACCTCGGGGAATGAGCAGTTCTTC	CATSQTSGNEQFF
once	TRBV19	TRBJ1-5	NA	TGTGCCAGTAGGGCCTTCAATTCCAATCAGCCCCAGCATTTT	CASRAFNSNQPQHF
NA	TRBV30	TRBJ2-2	NA	TGTGCCTGGATGGAGGGGAACACCGGGGAGCTGTTTTTT	CAWMEGNTGELFF
NA	TRBV5-1	TRBJ2-7	TRBD1	TGCGCCAGCAGCTTGGCCGCGGGACAGGGGATATACGAGCAGTACTTC	CASSLAAGQGIYEQYF
NA	TRBV4-1	TRBJ1-5	NA	TGCGCCAGCAGCCTCGGAGCTGGCAATCAGCCCCAGCATTTT	CASSLGAGNQPQHF
NA	TRBV11-3	TRBJ1-5	TRBD1	TGTGCCAGCAGCTTAGACGGACAGGGGAGCAATCAGCCCCAGCATTTT	CASSLDGQGSNQPQHF
NA	TRBV6-6	TRBJ2-3	TRBD2	TGTGCCAGCAGTAGGACTAGCGGGCGCACAGATACGCAGTATTTT	CASSRTSGRTDTQYF
NA	TRBV19	TRBJ1-6	NA	TGTGCCAGTAGTAAACGGGATTCACCCCTCCACTTT	CASSKRDSPLHF
NA	TRBV4-1	TRBJ1-1	NA	TGCGCCAGCAGCCCCCGAGAGAACACTGAAGCTTTCTTT	CASSPRENTEAFF
NA	TRBV7-8	TRBJ1-1	NA	TGTGCCAGCAGCACCCTGACAAGTTCCACTGAAGCTTTCTTT	CASSTLTSSTEAFF
NA	TRBV7-6	TRBJ2-2	TRBD1	TGTGCCAGCAGAGCCCAGGGGGCGAACACCGGGGAGCTGTTTTTT	CASRAQGANTGELFF
NA	TRBV21-1	TRBJ1-1	NA	TGTGCCAGCAGCACGACAGGCAAAAACACTGAAGCTTTCTTT	CASSTTGKNTEAFF
NA	TRBV27	TRBJ2-1	TRBD2	TGTGCCAGCAGGATAATTAGCGGGGGGGCTGGATTTGAGTTCTTC	CASRIISGGAGFEFF
NA	TRBV7-3	TRBJ2-1	NA	TGTGCCAGCAGCTTAAACTCCAATGAGCAGTTCTTC	CASSLNSNEQFF
NA	TRBV7-3	TRBJ2-1	TRBD2	TGTGCCAGCAGCTCGGGGACTAGCGGGGGTTATTACAATGAGCAGTTCTTC	CASSSGTSGGYYNEQFF
NA	TRBV18	TRBJ2-5	TRBD1	TGTGCCAGCTCACCAGGGACAGGGAAAGAGACCCAGTACTTC	CASSPGTGKETQYF
NA	TRBV2	TRBJ2-5	TRBD2	TGTGCCAGCAAGGGACTAGCGACGACGGAGACCCAGTACTTC	CASKGLATTETQYF
NA	TRBV6-6	TRBJ2-5	NA	TGTGCCAGCAGCCCTTCAGGGTTCGCTGGGACCCAGTACTTC	CASSPSGFAGTQYF
NA	TRBV7-2	TRBJ2-6	TRBD1	TGTGCCAGCAGCTTAGGTCAGGGGGCTGGGGCCAACGTCCTGACTTTC	CASSLGQGAGANVLTF
NA	TRBV29-1	TRBJ2-3	TRBD2	TGCAGCGGTACGACTAGCGGAAGCACAGATACGCAGTATTTT	CSGTTSGSTDTQYF
NA	TRBV4-3	TRBJ2-5	NA	TGCGCCAGCAGCCAGGACCCCGGAGGCAGTGGGAAGACCCAGTACTTC	CASSQDPGGSGKTQYF
NA	TRBV9	TRBJ1-1	NA	TGTGCCAGCAGCGTACAGAATTCGAGGGACACTGAAGCTTTCTTT	CASSVQNSRDTEAFF
NA	TRBV4-2	TRBJ2-1	TRBD2	TGTGCCAGCAGCCAAGAGTATCGGACTAGCGGGGGGAACAATGAGCAGTTCTTC	CASSQEYRTSGGNNEQFF
NA	TRBV19	TRBJ2-2	TRBD2	TGTGCCAGTCGTAGCGGGGTTAACACCGGGGAGCTGTTTTTT	CASRSGVNTGELFF
NA	TRBV10-3	TRBJ1-1	TRBD1	TGTGCCATCAGTGAAGGGGGCAGGGCTGAAGCTTTCTTT	CAISEGGRAEAFF
NA	TRBV4-3	TRBJ1-4	TRBD1	TGCGCCAGCAGCCAGGGACAGGGGGGAGAAAAACTGTTTTTT	CASSQGQGGEKLFF
NA	TRBV7-2	TRBJ1-2	TRBD1	TGTGCCAGCACCGGGACAGCCTCTAACTATGGCTACACCTTC	CASTGTASNYGYTF
NA	TRBV5-1	TRBJ2-7	TRBD2	TGCGCCAGCAGCCCGAGCGGGGGTTCCTACGAGCAGTACTTC	CASSPSGGSYEQYF
NA	TRBV15	TRBJ2-7	TRBD1	TGTGCCACCAGCACCGGGACAGGGGACTACGAGCAGTACTTC	CATSTGTGDYEQYF
NA	TRBV19	TRBJ1-6	TRBD1	TGTGCCAGTAGCCCATATCCGGGACAGCCGAATTCACCCCTCCACTTT	CASSPYPGQPNSPLHF
NA	TRBV18	TRBJ1-2	TRBD1	TGTGCCAGCTCACCTAGGGACAGCGCAAACACCTTC	CASSPRDSANTF
NA	TRBV14	TRBJ2-6	NA	TGTGCCAGCAGCTCAGGGTTGCCCTACTCTGGGGCCAACGTCCTGACTTTC	CASSSGLPYSGANVLTF
NA	TRBV10-3	TRBJ1-4	NA	TGTGCCATCAGGGGGGGGGCTAATGAAAAACTGTTTTTT	CAIRGGANEKLFF
NA	TRBV9	TRBJ2-1	NA	TGTGCCAGCAGCCCGGGGACTCGCTCCTACAATGAGCAGTTCTTC	CASSPGTRSYNEQFF
NA	TRBV2	TRBJ2-1	TRBD2	TGTGCCAGCAGTATGACTAGCGGGGGGGCGGGGAATGAGCAGTTCTTC	CASSMTSGGAGNEQFF
NA	TRBV4-3	TRBJ1-3	NA	TGCGCCAGCAGCCAAGGGAGGGAGAGAAACACCATATATTTT	CASSQGRERNTIYF
NA	TRBV10-2	TRBJ1-4	NA	TGCGCCAGCAGTGATATAGTCGGAACTAATGAAAAACTGTTTTTT	CASSDIVGTNEKLFF
few	TRBV6-1	TRBJ1-1	NA	TGTGCCACAGGCTTCCCAGACAGAGTGAACACTGAAGCTTTCTTT	CATGFPDRVNTEAFF
NA	TRBV15	TRBJ1-2	NA	TGTGCCACCAGCAGACCCCATGTCTATGGCTACACCTTC	CATSRPHVYGYTF
few	TRBV6-6	TRBJ1-2	TRBD1	TGTGCCAGCAGTTACGCAGGGGGCGGCTACACCTTC	CASSYAGGGYTF
once	TRBV10-3	TRBJ1-2	NA	TGTGCCATCAGTGACAGCCAACTACGAGGTGGCTACACCTTC	CAISDSQLRGGYTF
NA	TRBV4-1	TRBJ1-6	NA	TGCGCCAGCAGCCAAGACGGGGTCGTAAAAAGCTCACCCCTCCACTTT	CASSQDGVVKSSPLHF
NA	TRBV11-3	TRBJ1-1	NA	TGTGCCAGCAGCCCGAAGACACCAGGAAAGACTGAAGCTTTCTTT	CASSPKTPGKTEAFF
NA	TRBV4-1	TRBJ1-1	NA	TGCGCCAGCAGCCCCCGGGAAAACACTGAAGCTTTCTTT	CASSPRENTEAFF
NA	TRBV14	TRBJ2-7	NA	TGTGCCAGCAGCCAAGAGCTGGGGCGGAACGAGCAGTACTTC	CASSQELGRNEQYF
once	TRBV15	TRBJ2-7	NA	TGTGCCACCAGCAGAGATGGTAGGGGCGAGCAGTACTTC	CATSRDGRGEQYF
NA	TRBV7-3	TRBJ2-7	NA	TGTGCCAGCAGCGTGCAGCGGTTGAACGAGCAGTACTTC	CASSVQRLNEQYF
NA	TRBV4-3	TRBJ1-6	TRBD1	TGCGCCAGCAGCCAGTGGACAGGGGTAGTATCACCCCTCCACTTT	CASSQWTGVVSPLHF
NA	TRBV29-1	TRBJ1-4	NA	TGCAGCGTTGGCCGGACAGAAGATAATGAAAAACTGTTTTTT	CSVGRTEDNEKLFF
NA	TRBV23-1	TRBJ1-3	TRBD1	TGCGCCAGCAGTCTAATTCTCCCATACCCGATCAGACAGGGGGCGAATGAAGTTGGAAACACCATATATTTT	CASSLILPYPIRQGANEVGNTIYF
NA	TRBV18	TRBJ2-3	TRBD2	TGTGCCAGCTCGACTAGCGGGGGAATAAGCACAGATACGCAGTATTTT	CASSTSGGISTDTQYF